This T cell receptor (beta chain) came from a study of blood T cell repertoires in COVID-19. On the study more broadly: Samples representing acute and convalescent COVID-19 were sourced from the United States, Italy and Spain. PBMCs, B-cell-depleted T cells, or T cells provided the cDNA or gDNA that made up the material.

Ten or more counts support this clone. Authors' data handling: Cell counts per sample came from amplifying reference gene primers. Profiling relied on immunoSEQ multiplex PCR, and the TCRdb table lists in-frame clones only, not all of them. V and J calls plus clone size are reproduced from that table; the DNA served to infer D and trimming. The sample carries around 160,000 clones, around 86% recorded once. V shed 4 bases and J 6 bases; nucleotides not matched to a gene: 6. The CDR3 is 15 residues long. The sequence derives from a man older than 75 with acute or convalescent COVID-19. The sequenced sample consisted of peripheral blood. The chain uses TRBV5-3 and TRBJ1-5, with 11 nucleotides matching TRBD1. TRBV5-3 is treated as an ORF (open reading frame) with a function not yet certain. CDR3 protein: CARSPGTGGRQPQHF. CDR3 coding DNA: TGTGCCAGAAGCCCCGGGACAGGGGGACGTCAGCCCCAGCATTTT.